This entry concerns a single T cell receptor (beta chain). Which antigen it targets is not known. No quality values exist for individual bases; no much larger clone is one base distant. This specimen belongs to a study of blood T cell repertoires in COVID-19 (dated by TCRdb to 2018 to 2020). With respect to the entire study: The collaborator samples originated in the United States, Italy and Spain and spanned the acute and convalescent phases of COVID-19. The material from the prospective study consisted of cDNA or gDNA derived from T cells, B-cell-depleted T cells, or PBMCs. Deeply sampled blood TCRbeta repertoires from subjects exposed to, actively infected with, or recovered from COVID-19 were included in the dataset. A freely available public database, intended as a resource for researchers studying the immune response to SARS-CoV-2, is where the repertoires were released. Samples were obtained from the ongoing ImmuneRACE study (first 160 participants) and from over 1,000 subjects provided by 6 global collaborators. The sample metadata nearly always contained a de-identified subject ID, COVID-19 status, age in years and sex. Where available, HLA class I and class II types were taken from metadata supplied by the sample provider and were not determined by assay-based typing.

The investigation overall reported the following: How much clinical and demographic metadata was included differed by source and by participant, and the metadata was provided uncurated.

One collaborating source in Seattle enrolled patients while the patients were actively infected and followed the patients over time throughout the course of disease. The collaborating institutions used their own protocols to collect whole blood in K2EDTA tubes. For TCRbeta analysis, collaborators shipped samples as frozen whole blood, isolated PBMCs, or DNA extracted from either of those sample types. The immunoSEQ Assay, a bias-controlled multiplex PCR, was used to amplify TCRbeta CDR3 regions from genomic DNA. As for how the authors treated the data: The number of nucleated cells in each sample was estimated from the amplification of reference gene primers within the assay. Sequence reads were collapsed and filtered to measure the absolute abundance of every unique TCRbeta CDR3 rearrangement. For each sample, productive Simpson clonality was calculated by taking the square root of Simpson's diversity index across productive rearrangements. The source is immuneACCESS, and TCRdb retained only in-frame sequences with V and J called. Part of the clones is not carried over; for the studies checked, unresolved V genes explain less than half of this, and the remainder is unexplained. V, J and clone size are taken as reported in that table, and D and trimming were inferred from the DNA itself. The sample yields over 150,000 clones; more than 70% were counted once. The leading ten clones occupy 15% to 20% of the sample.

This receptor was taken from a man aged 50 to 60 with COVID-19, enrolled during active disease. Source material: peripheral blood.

This receptor carries the CDR3 CASSQGQGGDTQYF. In nucleotides, the sequence is TGTGCCAGCAGCCAAGGGCAGGGTGGAGATACGCAGTATTTT. This receptor chain uses TRBV4-2 and TRBJ2-3, and possibly TRBD1, on 5 matching bases. The CDR3 holds 14 amino acids from the cysteine to the phenylalanine. The read is trimmed to its CDR3 DNA, 42 bases read in frame from base 1. Based on the germline V gene, the CDR1 and CDR2 sequences are LGHNA and YNFKEQ. Cut back by 1 base and 5 bases, the V and J ends lie 10 bases apart.